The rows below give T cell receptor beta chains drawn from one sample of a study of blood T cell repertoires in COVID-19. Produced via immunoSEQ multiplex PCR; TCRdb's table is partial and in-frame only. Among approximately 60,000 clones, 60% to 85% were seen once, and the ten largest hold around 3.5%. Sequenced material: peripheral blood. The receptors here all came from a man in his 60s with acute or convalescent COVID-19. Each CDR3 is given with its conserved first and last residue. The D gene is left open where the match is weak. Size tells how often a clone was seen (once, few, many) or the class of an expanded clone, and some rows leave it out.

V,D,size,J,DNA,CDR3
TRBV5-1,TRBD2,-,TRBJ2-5,TGCGCCAGCAGCCCCGGGACTAAAGGGGAGACCCAGTACTTC,CASSPGTKGETQYF
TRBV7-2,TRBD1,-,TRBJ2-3,TGTGCCAGCAGCAGAAGGACAGGGCACAACACAGATACGCAGTATTTT,CASSRRTGHNTDTQYF
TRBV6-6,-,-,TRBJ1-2,TGTGCCAGCAGCTACTTCCGGGACACCACTAACTATGGCTACACCTTC,CASSYFRDTTNYGYTF
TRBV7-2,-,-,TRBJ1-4,TGTGCCAGCAGCAGGGGCACTAATGAAAAACTGTTTTTT,CASSRGTNEKLFF
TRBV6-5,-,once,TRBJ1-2,TGTGCCAGCAGCCCCCGGGAAAGCTATGGCTACACCTTC,CASSPRESYGYTF
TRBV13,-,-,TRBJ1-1,TGTGCCAGTCGGAAGGACATCCTGAACACTGAAGCTTTCTTT,CASRKDILNTEAFF
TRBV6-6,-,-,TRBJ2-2,TGTGCCATTGTGGAGAACTCGAACACCGGGGAGCTGTTTTTT,CAIVENSNTGELFF
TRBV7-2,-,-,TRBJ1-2,TGTGCCAGCAGCTTTAACAGCAACTATGGCTACACCTTC,CASSFNSNYGYTF
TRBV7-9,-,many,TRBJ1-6,TGTGCCAGCAGCTTGGGGGGGGTTAATTCACCCCTCCACTTT,CASSLGGVNSPLHF
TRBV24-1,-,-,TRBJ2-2,TGTGCCACCAGTGCCCACCAGGGCGGGGAGCTGTTTTTT,CATSAHQGGELFF
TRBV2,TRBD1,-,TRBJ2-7,TGTGCCAGCAGCCCTACCGGGACAGGGGGCTACGAGCAGTACTTC,CASSPTGTGGYEQYF
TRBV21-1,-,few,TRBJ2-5,TGTGCCAGCAGTTACCGGGACAGGCCTCGCCTGTACTTC,CASSYRDRPRLYF
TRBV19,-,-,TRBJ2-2,TGTGCCAGTAGGTTGGCCCCTTTGAACACCGGGGAGCTGTTTTTT,CASRLAPLNTGELFF
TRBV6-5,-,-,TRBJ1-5,TGTGCCAGCAGAATCATGGAGGGCAATCAGCCCCAGCATTTT,CASRIMEGNQPQHF
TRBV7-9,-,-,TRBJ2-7,TGTGCCAGCAGCTCGGACAGCCCCTACACGCAGTACTTC,CASSSDSPYTQYF
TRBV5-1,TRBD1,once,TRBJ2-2,TGCGCCAGCAGCCCTGGACAGGGCGACACCGGGGAGCTGTTTTTT,CASSPGQGDTGELFF
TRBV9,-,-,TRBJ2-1,TGTGCCAGCAGCGTCGCGGGGGCGAATTCATACAATGAGCAGTTCTTC,CASSVAGANSYNEQFF
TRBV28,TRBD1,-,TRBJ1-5,TGTGCCAGCAGTTCCCGGACAGGGATCGATCAGCCCCAGCATTTT,CASSSRTGIDQPQHF
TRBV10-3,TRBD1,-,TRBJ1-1,TGTGCCATCAGTGAGAAAACAGGGGGCACTGAAGCTTTCTTT,CAISEKTGGTEAFF
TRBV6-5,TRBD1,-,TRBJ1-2,TGTGCCAGCACTATGAACAGGGGTGGCTACACCTTC,CASTMNRGGYTF
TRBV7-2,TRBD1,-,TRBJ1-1,TGTGCCAGCAGCGGACAGGGGGCTCTTAACACTGAAGCTTTCTTT,CASSGQGALNTEAFF
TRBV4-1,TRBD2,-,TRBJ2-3,TGCGCCAGCAGCTACCGGGGGGGAAACACAGATACGCAGTATTTT,CASSYRGGNTDTQYF
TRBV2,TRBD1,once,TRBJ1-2,TGTGCCAGCAAGGATGAACAGGGGTCCGGCTACACCTTC,CASKDEQGSGYTF
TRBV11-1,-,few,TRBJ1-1,TGTGCCAGCAGCTACGGGGTGATAATGAACACTGAAGCTTTCTTT,CASSYGVIMNTEAFF
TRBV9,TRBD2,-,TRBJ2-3,TGTGCCAGCAGTAGGACTAGTGAAGATACGCAGTATTTT,CASSRTSEDTQYF
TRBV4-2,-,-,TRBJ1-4,TGTGCCAGCAGCCAAGAAGAGGGCCAGCCTTACAAACTGTTTTTT,CASSQEEGQPYKLFF
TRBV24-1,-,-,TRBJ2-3,TGTGCCACCAGATCGACTAGGACCACAGATACGCAGTATTTT,CATRSTRTTDTQYF
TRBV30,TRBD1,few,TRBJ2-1,TGTGCCTGGAGTGGGGGGACAGGGGCGTTTCGTAGTAATGAGCAGTTCTTC,CAWSGGTGAFRSNEQFF
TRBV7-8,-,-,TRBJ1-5,TGTGCCAGCAGCTTAGGCGCTTATCAGCCCCAGCATTTT,CASSLGAYQPQHF
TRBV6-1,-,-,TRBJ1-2,TGTGCCAGCAGTGAAGTTAGAAACTATGGCTACACCTTC,CASSEVRNYGYTF
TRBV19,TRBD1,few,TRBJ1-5,TGTGCCAGTACCATATGGACAGGGGATCAGCCCCAGCATTTT,CASTIWTGDQPQHF
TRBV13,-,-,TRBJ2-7,TGTGCCAGCAGCACCCCGGGGAGGAGCTCCTACGAGCAGTACTTC,CASSTPGRSSYEQYF
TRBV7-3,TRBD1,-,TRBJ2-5,TGTGCCAGCAGCAGGGGGCAGGGGGAGACCCAGTACTTC,CASSRGQGETQYF
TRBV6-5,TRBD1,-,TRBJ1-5,TGTGCCAGCAGGCCCGGGACAGGGGGCAATTGGCCCCAGCATTTT,CASRPGTGGNWPQHF
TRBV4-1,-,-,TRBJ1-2,TGCGCCAGCAGCAGGGGCCTACTTGAAGAAAACTATGGCTACACCTTC,CASSRGLLEENYGYTF
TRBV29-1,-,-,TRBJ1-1,TGCAGCGTTGTAACACTGACTGTGAACACTGAAGCTTTCTTT,CSVVTLTVNTEAFF
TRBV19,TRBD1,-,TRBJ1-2,TGTGCCAGTAGTTCCGACAGGGGGCTTGGCTACACCTTC,CASSSDRGLGYTF
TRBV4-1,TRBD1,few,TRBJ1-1,TGCGCCAGCAGCCAATCTTATCTCGACAGGGGGCGGGTGAACACTGAAGCTTTCTTT,CASSQSYLDRGRVNTEAFF
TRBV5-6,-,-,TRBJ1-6,TGTGCCAGCAGCTTCGGGAGCCGGGATTCACCCCTCCACTTT,CASSFGSRDSPLHF
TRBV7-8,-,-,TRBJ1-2,TGTGCCAGCAGCTTAGTCCCACGGGACACTTATGGCTACACCTTC,CASSLVPRDTYGYTF
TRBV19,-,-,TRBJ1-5,TGTGCCAGTAGTATATATAGCTCTCAAGGCAATCAGCCCCAGCATTTT,CASSIYSSQGNQPQHF